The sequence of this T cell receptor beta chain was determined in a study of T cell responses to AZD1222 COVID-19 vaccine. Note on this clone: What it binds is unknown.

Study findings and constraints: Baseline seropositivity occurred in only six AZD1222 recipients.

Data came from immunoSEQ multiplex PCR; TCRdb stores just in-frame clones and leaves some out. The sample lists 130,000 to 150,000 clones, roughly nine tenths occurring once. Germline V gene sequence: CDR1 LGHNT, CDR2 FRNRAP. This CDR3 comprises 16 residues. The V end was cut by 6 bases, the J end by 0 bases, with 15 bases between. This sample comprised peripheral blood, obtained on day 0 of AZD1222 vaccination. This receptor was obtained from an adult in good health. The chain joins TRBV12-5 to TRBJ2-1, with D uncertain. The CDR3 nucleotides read TGTGCTAGTGGCCCCACTAATCCAAACTCCTACAATGAGCAGTTCTTC. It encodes CASGPTNPNSYNEQFF.